These 2 T cell receptor beta chains came from one sample sequenced in a study of blood T cell repertoires in COVID-19. The method was immunoSEQ multiplex PCR; TCRdb's version includes in-frame clones alone and lacks a portion of them. The data contain about 49,000 clones, over 90% of them singletons. The source material was peripheral blood. Receptor source: a man in his fifties or sixties with COVID-19, enrolled during active disease.

This clone was counted a single time. The rearrangement joins TRBV6-5 to TRBJ2-2; 7 positions agree with TRBD1. This CDR3 has 15 residues. J was trimmed by 1 base and V by 6 bases; bases with no gene match: 5. CDR1 is MNHEY and CDR2 is SVGAGI in the germline V gene. The CDR3 coding sequence is TGTGCCAGCAGCAAGGACAGGAGGAACACCGGGGAGCTGTTTTTT. Protein product: CASSKDRRNTGELFF.

This chain uses TRBV2 with TRBJ1-2; 7 positions agree with TRBD1. Germline values: CDR1 SNHLY, CDR2 FYNNEI. The V segment lost 7 bases and the J segment 4 bases; nucleotides outside the gene matches: 6. This CDR3 comprises 13 residues. CDR3 loop: CASTRDRVYGYTF. DNA of the CDR3: TGTGCCAGCACCCGCGACAGGGTCTATGGCTACACCTTC.